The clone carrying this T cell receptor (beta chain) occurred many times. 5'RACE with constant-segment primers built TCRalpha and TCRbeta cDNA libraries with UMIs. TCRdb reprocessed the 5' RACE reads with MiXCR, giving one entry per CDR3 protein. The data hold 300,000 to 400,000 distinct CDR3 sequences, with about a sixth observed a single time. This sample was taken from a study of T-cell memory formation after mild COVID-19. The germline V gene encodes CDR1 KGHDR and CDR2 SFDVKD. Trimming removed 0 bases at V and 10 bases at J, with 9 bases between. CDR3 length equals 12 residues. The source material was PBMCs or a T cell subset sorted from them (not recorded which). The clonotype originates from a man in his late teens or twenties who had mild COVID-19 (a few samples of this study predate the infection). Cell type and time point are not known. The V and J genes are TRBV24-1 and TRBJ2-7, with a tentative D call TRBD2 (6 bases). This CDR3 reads CATSDLRGLQYF. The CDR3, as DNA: TGTGCCACCAGTGATTTGAGGGGACTCCAGTACTTC.